Below are 30 T cell receptor beta chains sequenced from a single sample in a study of cytomegalovirus exposure and HLA in healthy donors. The PCR contained 60 Vbeta and 13 Jbeta primers. The method was immunoSEQ multiplex PCR; TCRdb's version includes in-frame clones alone and lacks a portion of them. The sample lists approximately 150,000 clones; roughly 80% were seen once. Sequencing was done on a sample of PBMCs. These receptors were obtained from a male donor in good health and CMV-seronegative.

V gene TRBV27 combines with J gene TRBJ1-4; tentatively, D is TRBD1 (5 bases). The germline V and J ends were trimmed by 4 bases and 5 bases, with 14 bases remaining between them. Germline lookup yields CDR1 MNHEY and CDR2 SMNVEV (reference sequence). The CDR3 sequence is 15 residues long. Written as DNA, the CDR3 is TGTGCCAGCAGTTCACGGGGGACGGCAAATGAAAAACTGTTTTTT. It encodes CASSSRGTANEKLFF.

This chain connects TRBV9 to TRBJ1-6, with 7 positions matching TRBD1. J lost 6 bases, V lost 7 bases, and 10 bases had no gene match. Per the germline V gene, CDR1 is SGDLS and CDR2 is YYNGEE. The CDR3 loop spans 15 amino acids. The CDR3 DNA sequence: TGTGCCAGCCGGTTGAGGGACAGTCTTAATTCACCCCTCCACTTT. Translation: CASRLRDSLNSPLHF.

The V and J genes are TRBV5-4 and TRBJ2-2; TRBD1 is a possible D gene (6 bases). Germline CDR1 is SGHNT and CDR2 is YYREEE (reference sequence). The CDR3 covers 16 residues. Trimming cost V 4 bases and J 6 bases, with 19 bases left between them. The CDR3 bases are TGTGCCAGCAGCCCCCAACAGGGCATGGGGGCCGGGGAGCTGTTTTTT. Amino acid sequence: CASSPQQGMGAGELFF.

The chain combines TRBV2 with TRBJ2-5; 8 bases agree with TRBD2. V lost 4 bases and J lost 5; bases outside the gene matches: 9. There are 15 residues in the CDR3. Germline assignment: CDR1 SNHLY and CDR2 FYNNEI. The CDR3 DNA reads TGTGCCAGCAGTGTGCTAGCGGGCTTGGGGGAGACCCAGTACTTC. This translates into CASSVLAGLGETQYF.

J is TRBJ1-2 and V is TRBV4-2; possibly TRBD1 for D (5 bases). The CDR3 runs to 15 residues. The V end was cut by 1 base, the J end by 8 bases, with 17 bases between. Germline CDR1 and CDR2: LGHNA and YNFKEQ. The DNA for the CDR3 is TGTGCCAGCAGCCAAGGGGAGGGGTTCGTCCTGGGCTACACCTTC. This encodes CASSQGEGFVLGYTF.

The chain recombines TRBV2 with TRBJ2-5; TRBD1 matches 8 bases. The length of the CDR3 is 14 residues. Germline V gene data show CDR1 as SNHLY and CDR2 as FYNNEI. V was pared by 5 bases and J by 4 bases, with 6 bases of the junction left unmatched. CDR3 region: CASSQDRGGETQYF. The CDR3, as DNA: TGTGCCAGCAGTCAAGACAGGGGCGGAGAGACCCAGTACTTC.

This clone showed up just a few times. The rearrangement uses TRBV28 and TRBJ1-1; weak D call: TRBD1 (6 bases). The CDR3 runs to 15 residues. V lost 2 bases and J lost 1, with 11 bases in between. Per the germline V gene, CDR1 is MDHEN and CDR2 is SYDVKM. CDR3 bases: TGTGCCAGCAGTTTAGCAAACAGGGCGAACACTGAAGCTTTCTTT. Its protein product is CASSLANRANTEAFF.

This clone has only one observation. DNA of the CDR3: TGTGCCAGCAGCTTAATCCTAGCGGGGCAAAACTACGAGCAGTACTTC. Amino acid sequence: CASSLILAGQNYEQYF. The gene calls are TRBV13 and TRBJ2-7; 9 bases are shared with TRBD2. Trimming at V came to 2 bases and at J to 3 bases, leaving 8 bases not matched to a gene. The CDR3 runs to 16 residues. Per germline, CDR1 PRHDT and CDR2 FYEKMQ (reference sequence).

This clone was observed a handful of times. CDR3: CASSVAGGQTYGYTF. Written as DNA, the CDR3 is TGTGCCAGCAGCGTAGCGGGTGGACAGACTTATGGCTACACCTTC. The V and J genes are TRBV9 and TRBJ1-2; TRBD1 is a possible D gene (6 bases). V was pared by 0 bases and J by 5 bases, with 14 bases between. The germline V gene has CDR1 SGDLS and CDR2 YYNGEE. The CDR3 is 15 residues long. Full variable domain (remainder filled in from reference TRBV9 and TRBJ1-2): DSGVTQTPKHLITATGQRVTLRCSPRSGDLSVYWYQQSLDQGLQFLIQYYNGEERAKGNILERFSAQQFPDLHSELNLSSLELGDSALYFCASSVAGGQTYGYTFGSGTRLTVV.

The chain is built from TRBV13 and TRBJ2-5, with D perhaps matching TRBD2 (6 bases). Trimming cost V 3 bases and J 5 bases, with 13 bases left between them. Germline values: CDR1 PRHDT, CDR2 FYEKMQ (reference sequence). The CDR3 runs 14 residues. CDR3 bases: TGTGCCAGCAGCTTTTTGCTAGCGCGGGAGACCCAGTACTTC. Its translation: CASSFLLARETQYF.

The chain has TRBV7-9 and TRBJ2-3, with 8 bases lining up with TRBD1. V lost 7 bases and J lost 5; bases outside the gene matches: 17. This CDR3 has 17 amino acids. Per the germline V gene, CDR1 is SEHNR and CDR2 is FQNEAQ (reference sequence). CDR3 sequence reads: CASKFRTGTGLGDTQYF. The CDR3 bases are TGTGCCAGCAAATTTAGAACGGGGACAGGCCTGGGAGATACGCAGTATTTT. Supplemented by reference TRBV7-9 and TRBJ2-3, the full variable domain reads DTGVSQNPRHKITKRGQNVTFRCDPISEHNRLYWYRQTLGQGPEFLTYFQNEAQLEKSRLLSDRFSAERPKGSFSTLEIQRTEQGDSAMYLCASKFRTGTGLGDTQYFGPGTRLTVL.

The CDR3 spells CASSLEWTSGTNEQFF. CDR3 in DNA: TGTGCCAGCAGCTTAGAATGGACTAGCGGGACCAATGAGCAGTTCTTC. This rearrangement joins TRBV7-4 to TRBJ2-1, with 12 bases lining up with TRBD2. The CDR3 consists of 16 residues. V shed 1 base, J shed 6 bases, and the junction held 4 bases outside the gene matches. Per the germline V gene, CDR1 is SGHVT and CDR2 is SQSDAQ.

This clone was recorded only once. This sequence joins TRBV30 and TRBJ1-4, with D hard to call. V was cut by 4 bases and J by 6 bases, with 12 bases left in between. CDR1 and CDR2 from the germline V gene are GTSNPN and SVGIG (reference sequence). The CDR3 runs 13 residues. DNA of the CDR3: TGTGCCTGGACCCTCCCTCCGGATGAAAAACTGTTTTTT. This encodes CAWTLPPDEKLFF.

V is TRBV30 and J is TRBJ2-7; 15 bases line up with TRBD2. The junction had 14 bases not matched to a gene; V was cut back by 4 bases and J by 4 bases. The CDR3 runs 18 residues. CDR1 and CDR2 (germline): GTSNPN, SVGIG (reference sequence). CDR3 coding DNA: TGTGCCTGGACCACCGCGGTTGGACTAGCGGGAGGGCCTTACGAGCAGTACTTC. Residues: CAWTTAVGLAGGPYEQYF.

In this sample, this clone turned up once. The chain is built from TRBV27 and TRBJ1-5, with TRBD1 matching 8 bases. The V gene end was trimmed by 5 bases and the J gene end by 7 bases; junction bases not matched to a gene: 13. The CDR3 runs to 16 residues. CDR1 MNHEY and CDR2 SMNVEV come from the germline V gene (reference sequence). CDR3: CASSPGAGTGDQPQHF. CDR3 in DNA: TGTGCCAGCAGTCCCGGAGCCGGGACAGGAGACCAGCCCCAGCATTTT.

This chain uses TRBV7-3 with TRBJ2-1; tentatively, D is TRBD2 (7 bases). The V end was cut by 1 base, the J end by 1 base, with 11 bases between. The CDR3 runs to 16 residues. Germline CDR1 and CDR2: SGHTA and FQGTGA. For the CDR3, the DNA is TGTGCCAGCAGCTTAAAGGGGGGAGGGTCCTACAATGAGCAGTTCTTC. The encoded protein is CASSLKGGGSYNEQFF. Full variable domain (missing parts from reference TRBV7-3 and TRBJ2-1): GAGVSQTPSNKVTEKGKYVELRCDPISGHTALYWYRQSLGQGPEFLIYFQGTGAADDSGLPNDRFFAVRPEGSVSTLKIQRTERGDSAVYLCASSLKGGGSYNEQFFGPGTRLTVL.

V usage is TRBV18 and J usage is TRBJ1-3, with TRBD1 matching over 8 bases. The CDR3 spans 17 residues. The V gene's germline CDR1 is KGHSH and CDR2 LQKENI. V lost 3 bases and J lost 0; bases outside the gene matches: 7. The CDR3 reads CASSPLDRALSGNTIYF. CDR3 coding DNA: TGTGCCAGCTCACCGCTGGACAGGGCACTCTCTGGAAACACCATATATTTT.

The chain couples TRBV11-2 to TRBJ2-5; a weak D match, TRBD1 (6 bases). This CDR3 is 18 amino acids long. Trimming cost V 1 base and J 1 base, with 19 bases left between them. Germline CDR1 is SGHAT and CDR2 is FQNNGV. CDR3 nucleotides: TGTGCCAGCAGCTTAGGGGGGTGGGGGCAGGCCCGCCAAGAGACCCAGTACTTC. Encoded protein: CASSLGGWGQARQETQYF.

This chain links TRBV18 with TRBJ2-5; D possibly corresponds to TRBD1 (6 bases). CDR1 and CDR2 (germline): KGHSH, LQKENI. CDR3 length equals 14 residues. V lost 3 bases and J 4 bases, leaving 12 bases between the germline ends. The CDR3 here is CASSPQGKLETQYF. The CDR3 DNA reads as TGTGCCAGCTCACCTCAGGGGAAATTAGAGACCCAGTACTTC.

V gene TRBV18 combines with J gene TRBJ1-3, with D possibly TRBD1 on 6 matching bases. This CDR3 is built from 15 residues. The V gene's germline CDR1 is KGHSH and CDR2 LQKENI. Trimming removed 3 bases from V and 2 bases from J, with 11 bases in between. The chain's CDR3 is CASSPGTNTGNTIYF. The DNA of the CDR3 is TGTGCCAGCTCACCTGGGACAAATACTGGAAACACCATATATTTT.

The count of this clone is one. J is TRBJ2-1 and V is TRBV5-1, with 9 bases identical to TRBD1. The CDR3 has 16 amino acids. Germline assignment: CDR1 SGHRS and CDR2 YFSETQ. Losses at the gene ends were 3 bases for V and 4 bases for J; bases not matched to a gene: 8. CDR3 protein: CASSSIQGADYNEQFF. The DNA for the CDR3 is TGCGCCAGCAGCTCGATACAGGGGGCAGATTACAATGAGCAGTTCTTC.

This clone has a handful of counts. The rearrangement uses TRBV9 and TRBJ2-5; 13 bases agree with TRBD2. Germline V lookup: CDR1 SGDLS, CDR2 YYNGEE. The CDR3 consists of 15 residues. V gave up 3 bases and J gave up 7 bases; unmatched junction bases: 6. This chain's CDR3 is CASSALAGGAGTQYF. The CDR3 coding sequence is TGTGCCAGCAGCGCACTAGCGGGGGGGGCGGGGACCCAGTACTTC.

Written as DNA, the CDR3 is TGTGCCAGCAGTTTTGCGGGGACTGAAGCTTTCTTT. It specifies CASSFAGTEAFF. The rearrangement links TRBV6-6 to TRBJ1-1; D unresolved. There are 12 residues in the CDR3. CDR1 is MNHNY, CDR2 SVGAGI, per germline (reference sequence). V was clipped by 4 bases and J by 5 bases, with 8 bases between them.

The genes are TRBV9 and TRBJ1-1; D gene ambiguous. V shed 0 bases and J shed 0 bases, with 6 bases lying between them. Germline V gives CDR1 SGDLS, CDR2 YYNGEE. The CDR3 has 14 amino acids. The CDR3 loop reads CASSVDPMNTEAFF. CDR3 in DNA: TGTGCCAGCAGCGTAGACCCTATGAACACTGAAGCTTTCTTT.

This chain joins TRBV4-1 and TRBJ2-1, with 12 bases fitting TRBD2. The CDR3 runs to 16 residues. CDR1 and CDR2 from the germline V gene are MGHRA and YSYEKL. J gave up 5 bases and V 4 bases, and 6 bases lay outside the gene matches. The CDR3 DNA sequence: TGCGCCAGCAGCCCGCTGACTAGCGGGGGAAACAATGAGCAGTTCTTC. Translated, it gives CASSPLTSGGNNEQFF.

The chain links TRBV27 to TRBJ1-6, with D uncertain. There are 14 residues in the CDR3. Trimming pared 7 bases from V and 5 bases from J, leaving 12 bases between. CDR1 MNHEY and CDR2 SMNVEV come from the germline V gene (reference sequence). In DNA, the CDR3 is TGTGCCAGCAAGAGGGATACCGATAATTCACCCCTCCACTTT. It yields the protein CASKRDTDNSPLHF.

The chain is built from TRBV27 and TRBJ2-5; the D is unclear. Near its end, the DNA agrees better with TRBJ2-7, so the J call may be wrong. Looked up from germline, CDR1 is MNHEY and CDR2 is SMNVEV (reference sequence). CDR3 size: 12 residues. The CDR3 DNA reads as TGTGCCAGCAGTTTCTCCTTCTACGAGCAGTACTTC. As protein: CASSFSFYEQYF.

The chain carries TRBV6-5 and TRBJ2-7; 9 nucleotides align to TRBD2. The germline V gene has CDR1 MNHEY and CDR2 SVGAGI. The CDR3 is 14 residues long. The junction had 5 bases not matched to a gene; V was cut back by 6 bases and J by 2 bases. The CDR3: CASSRGGGAYEQYF. CDR3 DNA: TGTGCCAGCAGCAGAGGCGGGGGGGCCTACGAGCAGTACTTC.

The DNA of the CDR3 is TGTGCCACCAGCAGCCGAACAGGGAACTATGGCTACACCTTC. It is translated as CATSSRTGNYGYTF. The gene calls are TRBV15 and TRBJ1-2, with D possibly matching TRBD1 (6 bases). This CDR3 spans 14 amino acids. Looked up from germline, CDR1 is LNHNV and CDR2 is YYDKDF (reference sequence). Trimming stripped 3 bases from V and 2 bases from J, with 10 bases between.

CDR3 sequence (DNA): TGTGCCAGCAGTATGACTCAGCGAGGGTGGAATGAGCAGTTCTTC. It codes for CASSMTQRGWNEQFF. The genes are TRBV2 and TRBJ2-1; TRBD2 might be the D (5 bases). Germline V gene sequence: CDR1 SNHLY, CDR2 FYNNEI. Trimming took off 5 bases at V and 7 bases at J, with 18 bases between the two ends. This CDR3 is built from 15 residues.